This T cell receptor beta chain came from a study of HIV-infected children after antiretroviral therapy interruption. Study context: Most children had recorded EBV and CMV exposure.

A 3' RACE protocol on RNA, with unique molecular identifiers, produced the TCR library. TCRdb ran MiXCR on the 3' RACE reads and lists one entry per CDR3 protein. The sample shows about 89,000 distinct CDR3 sequences, less than 7% of them seen only once. As for treatment: PENTA 11 planned treatment interruption arm or continuous ART arm. Naive CD4+ CD45RA+ CD45RO- T cells were sorted from thawed PBMCs. CDR3 length: 17 residues. The V gene end was trimmed by 8 bases and the J gene end by 0 bases; junction bases not matched to a gene: 13. From germline, CDR1 is LNHNV and CDR2 YYDKDF (reference sequence). This clonotype occurred many times.

The receptor's source is a pool of human donors with HIV. This rearrangement joins TRBV15 to TRBJ2-1, with TRBD2 identical over 7 bases. Material: CD45RA+ CD4+ T cells from PBMCs, pooled from several time points, obtained from a donor given antiretroviral therapy, either interrupted or continuous. Subset denoted: naive CD4+ CD45RA+ CD45RO- T cells. The CDR3 protein is CATAWSGDSSSYNEQFF. The CDR3 nucleotides read TGTGCCACCGCGTGGAGCGGGGACTCAAGCTCCTACAATGAGCAGTTCTTC.